Presented here are 3 T cell receptor beta chains from one specimen sequenced in a study of blood T cells in healthy people across ages. The second PCR ran roughly 7 to 11 cycles with a sample-barcoded 5' primer and J-beta primers. Via MiXCR, TCRdb re-called the 5' RACE reads, giving one row per CDR3 protein. The data hold hundreds of thousands of distinct CDR3 sequences, with about 28% observed a single time. Sequencing was done on a sample of blood. The receptors here all came from a woman aged 80 or over in good health.

This clonotype was counted between two and nine times. A read error may explain this, as a much larger clone is one base away. V is TRBV6-6 and J is TRBJ2-7, with no clear D. V was trimmed by 4 bases and J by 7 bases, leaving 11 bases between them. Germline V gene sequence: CDR1 MNHNY, CDR2 SVGAGI (reference sequence). The CDR3 sequence is 12 residues long. The CDR3 spells CASSLSRNEQYF. The CDR3 DNA sequence: TGTGCCAGCAGTTTAAGTAGGAATGAGCAGTACTTC.

A few counts support this clonotype. V and J are TRBV7-9 and TRBJ1-1, with D unclear. This CDR3 has 15 residues. Germline V gene data show CDR1 as SEHNR and CDR2 as FQNEAQ (reference sequence). The germline V and J ends were trimmed by 5 bases and 1 base, with 14 bases remaining between them. The CDR3 nucleotides read TGTGCCAGCAGCCCCGGGGTCATTGGGAACACTGAAGCTTTCTTT. The encoded protein is CASSPGVIGNTEAFF.

The chain links TRBV3-1 to TRBJ1-1; D is possibly TRBD1 (5 bases). Germline values: CDR1 LGHDT, CDR2 YNNKEL (reference sequence). CDR3 length: 15 amino acids. The V and J ends lost 3 bases and 1 base respectively, with 12 bases between them. The CDR3: CASSHRGVGNTEAFF. The CDR3 DNA sequence: TGTGCCAGCAGCCATCGGGGGGTCGGGAACACTGAAGCTTTCTTT.